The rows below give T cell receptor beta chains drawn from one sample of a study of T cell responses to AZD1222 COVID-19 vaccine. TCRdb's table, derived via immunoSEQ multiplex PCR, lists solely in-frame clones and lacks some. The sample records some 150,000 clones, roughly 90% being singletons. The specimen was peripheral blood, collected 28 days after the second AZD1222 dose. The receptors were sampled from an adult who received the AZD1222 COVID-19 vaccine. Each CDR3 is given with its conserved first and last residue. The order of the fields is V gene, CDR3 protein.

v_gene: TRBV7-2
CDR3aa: CASSQGQGLEAFF

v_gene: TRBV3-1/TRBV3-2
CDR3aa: CASSPLAVSYEQYF

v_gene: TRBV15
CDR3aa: CATSRGGTSGDNEQFF

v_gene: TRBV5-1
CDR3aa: CASSLEVRGNSPLHF

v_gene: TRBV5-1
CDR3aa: CASSFQGNYGYTF

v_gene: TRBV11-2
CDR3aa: CASSGTGGSGNTIYF

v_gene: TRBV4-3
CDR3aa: CASSQEAGATEAFF

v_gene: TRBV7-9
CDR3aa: CASSPGTAYGYTF

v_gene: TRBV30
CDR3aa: CAWSVGLAGAPRYF

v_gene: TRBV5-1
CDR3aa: CASSLRGRESNYGYTF

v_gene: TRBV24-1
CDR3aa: CATSDGGLAGTDTQYF

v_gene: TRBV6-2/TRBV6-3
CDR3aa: CASSYVVGQTGAYTF

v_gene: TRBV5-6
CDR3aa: CASSLTAVENYGYTF

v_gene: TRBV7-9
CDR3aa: CASSFRDYQPQHF

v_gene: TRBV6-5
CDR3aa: CASRRTVNYGYTF

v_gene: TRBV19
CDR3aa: CASSGTGGYNEQFF

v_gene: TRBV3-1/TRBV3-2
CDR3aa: CASKTSGGAQETQYF

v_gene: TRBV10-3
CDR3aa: CAIKLGQNNSPLHF

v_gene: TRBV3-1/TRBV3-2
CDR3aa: CASSQAYEQYF

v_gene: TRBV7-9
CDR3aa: CASSLGGSEKLFF

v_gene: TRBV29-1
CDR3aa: CSVQGAEAFF

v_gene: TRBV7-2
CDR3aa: CASSLGLSETQYF

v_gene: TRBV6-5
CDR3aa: CASSTSKPNSPLHF

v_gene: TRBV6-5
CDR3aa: CASSTGIDTQYF

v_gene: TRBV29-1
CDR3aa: CSANPGRGEQFF

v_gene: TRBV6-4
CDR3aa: CASSDGTPGSPLHF

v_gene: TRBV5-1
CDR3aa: CASSLEWEQYF

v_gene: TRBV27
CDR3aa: CASSDPGQICNEQFF

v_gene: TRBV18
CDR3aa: CASSPNDRAGNTIYF

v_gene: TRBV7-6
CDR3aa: CASSPTAGGNTIYF

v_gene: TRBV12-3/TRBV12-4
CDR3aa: CASRREVNTEAFF

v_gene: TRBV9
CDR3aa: CASSVGGANTEAFF

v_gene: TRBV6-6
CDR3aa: CASSPLAGAGANVLTF

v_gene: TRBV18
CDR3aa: CASSRDRVYSRGSYGYTF

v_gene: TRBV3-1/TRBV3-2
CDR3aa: CASSQFTGAYEQYF

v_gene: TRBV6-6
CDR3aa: CASSPGVEEQYF

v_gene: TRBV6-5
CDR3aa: CASSANKLSEQYF

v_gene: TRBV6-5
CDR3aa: CASSYALATNEKLFF

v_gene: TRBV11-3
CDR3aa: CASSPGTSGGTGELFF

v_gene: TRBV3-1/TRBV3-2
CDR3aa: CASSQGRGQGNSPLHF

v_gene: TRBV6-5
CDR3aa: CASRRDGSDEAFF

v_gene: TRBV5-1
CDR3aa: CASRPNLSNQPQHF

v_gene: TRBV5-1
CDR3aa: CASSRDRVNSPLHF

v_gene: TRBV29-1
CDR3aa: CSGGQPNEKLFF

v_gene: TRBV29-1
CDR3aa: CSVITGGSREAFF

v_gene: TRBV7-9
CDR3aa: CASSLGGTDTQYF

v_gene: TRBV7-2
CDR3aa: CASSLIGNTEAFF

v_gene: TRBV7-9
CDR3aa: CASSLGFGGSASYNEQFF

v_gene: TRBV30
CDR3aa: CAWKSGSLNHSPLHF

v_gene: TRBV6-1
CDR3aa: CASSEVGTPYNEQFF

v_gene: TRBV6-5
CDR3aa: CASSYKGLAFSYEQYF

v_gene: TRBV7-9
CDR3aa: CASSLKRGNVETQYF

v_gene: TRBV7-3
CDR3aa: CASSPQGSGANVLTF

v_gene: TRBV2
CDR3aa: CASNVERLGGYTF

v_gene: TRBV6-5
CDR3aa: CASSYSKGVTEAFF

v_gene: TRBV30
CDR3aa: CAWREPKYNEQFF

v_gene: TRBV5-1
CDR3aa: CASSLETGRNSPLHF